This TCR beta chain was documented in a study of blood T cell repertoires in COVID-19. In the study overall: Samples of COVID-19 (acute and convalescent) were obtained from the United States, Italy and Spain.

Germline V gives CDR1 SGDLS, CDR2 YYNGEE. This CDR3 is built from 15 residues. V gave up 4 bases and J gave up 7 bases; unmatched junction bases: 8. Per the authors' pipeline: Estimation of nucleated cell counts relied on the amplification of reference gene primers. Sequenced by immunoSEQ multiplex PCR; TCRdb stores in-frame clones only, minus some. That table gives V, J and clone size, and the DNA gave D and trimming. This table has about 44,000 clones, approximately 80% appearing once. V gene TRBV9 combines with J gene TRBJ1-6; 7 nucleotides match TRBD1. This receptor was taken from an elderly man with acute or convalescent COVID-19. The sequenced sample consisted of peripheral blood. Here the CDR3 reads CASSQTGEQNSPLHF. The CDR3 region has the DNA TGTGCCAGCAGCCAAACAGGGGAACAGAATTCACCCCTCCACTTT.